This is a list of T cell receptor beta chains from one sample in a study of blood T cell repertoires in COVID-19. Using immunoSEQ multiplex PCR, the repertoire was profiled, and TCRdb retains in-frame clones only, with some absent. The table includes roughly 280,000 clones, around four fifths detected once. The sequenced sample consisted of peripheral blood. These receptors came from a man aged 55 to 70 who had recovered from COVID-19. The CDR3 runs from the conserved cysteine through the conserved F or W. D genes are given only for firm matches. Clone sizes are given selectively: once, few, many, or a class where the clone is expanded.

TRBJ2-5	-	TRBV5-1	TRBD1	CASSLGTGGLETQYF	TGCGCCAGCAGCTTAGGGACAGGGGGCTTGGAGACCCAGTACTTC
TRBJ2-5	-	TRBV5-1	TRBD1	CASSLVQGAQETQYF	TGCGCCAGCAGCTTGGTTCAGGGGGCCCAAGAGACCCAGTACTTC
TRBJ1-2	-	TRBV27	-	CASSLRDGYGYTF	TGTGCCAGCAGTTTACGGGATGGCTATGGCTACACCTTC
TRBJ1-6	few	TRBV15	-	CATSRDLSTSSPLHF	TGTGCCACCAGCAGAGATCTCTCCACGAGTTCACCCCTCCACTTT
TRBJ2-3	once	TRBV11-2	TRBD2	CASSGGTSGLTDTQYF	TGTGCCAGCAGCGGAGGGACTAGCGGGTTGACAGATACGCAGTATTTT
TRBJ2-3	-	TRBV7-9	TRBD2	CASSLGGGATDTQYF	TGTGCCAGCAGCTTAGGCGGGGGGGCGACAGATACGCAGTATTTT
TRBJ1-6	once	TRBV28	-	CASSSLQGPNSPLHF	TGTGCCAGCAGTTCCCTTCAGGGCCCTAATTCACCCCTCCACTTT
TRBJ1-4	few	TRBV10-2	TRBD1	CASRVRGQGSEKLFF	TGCGCCAGCCGTGTACGGGGACAGGGATCTGAAAAACTGTTTTTT
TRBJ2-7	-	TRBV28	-	CASRTRLRLGGQYF	TGTGCCAGCAGGACCAGGCTTCGGTTAGGGGGGCAGTACTTC
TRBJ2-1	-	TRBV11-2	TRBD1	CASSFRGTGPGGEQFF	TGTGCCAGCAGCTTCCGAGGGACAGGGCCTGGAGGTGAGCAGTTCTTC
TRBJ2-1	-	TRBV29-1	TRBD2	CSVPLGSGGLLGEQFF	TGCAGCGTCCCCCTAGGTAGCGGGGGCCTTTTGGGTGAGCAGTTCTTC
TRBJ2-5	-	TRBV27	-	CASSPTFSVTQYF	TGTGCCAGCAGTCCAACTTTTTCGGTGACCCAGTACTTC
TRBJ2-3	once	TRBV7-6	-	CASSLAAWERGTDTQYF	TGTGCCAGCAGCTTAGCGGCTTGGGAGCGGGGCACAGATACGCAGTATTTT
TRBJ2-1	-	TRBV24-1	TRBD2	CATSDPGLASNEQFF	TGTGCCACCAGTGATCCGGGACTAGCGAGCAATGAGCAGTTCTTC
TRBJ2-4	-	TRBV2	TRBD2	CASSDGGIAKNIQYF	TGTGCCAGCAGTGACGGGGGGATAGCCAAAAACATTCAGTACTTC